What follows are 5 T cell receptor beta chains derived from one specimen sequenced in a study of T-cell memory formation after mild COVID-19. One entry per CDR3 protein results from TCRdb running MiXCR on the 5' RACE reads. The repertoire has approximately 290,000 distinct CDR3 sequences, 8% to 9% of them found once; the top ten carry approximately 22%. Sequenced input: PBMCs or a T cell subset sorted from them (not recorded which). The source is a man between 18 and 29 years old who had mild COVID-19 (a few samples of this study predate the infection). Cell type and time point are not known.

This clonotype was picked up a small number of times. The chain uses TRBV7-2 and TRBJ2-3, with 12 positions matching TRBD2. The CDR3 is 18 residues long. From germline, CDR1 is SGHTA and CDR2 FQGNSA. Trimming removed 5 bases from V and 4 bases from J; junction bases left unmatched: 13. Here the CDR3 DNA reads TGTGCCAGCAGCAACCACCTAGCGGGGGGGCCGAGCGCAGATACGCAGTATTTT. The encoded protein is CASSNHLAGGPSADTQYF.

There are many counts of this clonotype. V usage is TRBV9 and J usage is TRBJ2-5; D may be TRBD1 or TRBD2 (6 bases each). CDR1 and CDR2 from the germline V gene are SGDLS and YYNGEE. V was pared by 4 bases and J by 5 bases, with 12 bases between. The length of the CDR3 is 13 residues. CDR3: CASSFQGGETQYF. CDR3 DNA: TGTGCCAGCAGCTTCCAAGGGGGGGAGACCCAGTACTTC.

The gene calls are TRBV7-9 and TRBJ2-1; TRBD1 is a possible D gene (5 bases). In germline, CDR1 is SEHNR, CDR2 FQNEAQ (reference sequence). V was clipped by 9 bases and J by 6 bases, with 9 bases between them. The CDR3 is 11 amino acids. CDR3 bases: TGTGCCAGTAACCAGGGCAATGAGCAGTTCTTC. It yields the protein CASNQGNEQFF.

This clonotype was detected many times. The chain carries TRBV7-9 and TRBJ2-3, with 13 bases identical to TRBD2. The CDR3 has 17 residues. Germline CDR1 SEHNR, CDR2 FQNEAQ (reference sequence). Trimming took 7 bases from V and 3 from J; bases not matched to a gene: 10. The CDR3 is CASTEVPGLAGTDTQYF. The CDR3 coding sequence is TGTGCCAGCACCGAAGTACCGGGACTAGCGGGGACAGATACGCAGTATTTT. Full variable domain (outside the CDR3, taken from reference TRBV7-9 and TRBJ2-3): DTGVSQNPRHKITKRGQNVTFRCDPISEHNRLYWYRQTLGQGPEFLTYFQNEAQLEKSRLLSDRFSAERPKGSFSTLEIQRTEQGDSAMYLCASTEVPGLAGTDTQYFGPGTRLTVL.

The rearrangement uses TRBV27 and TRBJ2-5; TRBD1 is a possible D gene (8 bases). V was clipped by 5 bases and J by 7 bases, with 14 bases between them. This CDR3 spans 13 amino acids. Germline V gene sequence: CDR1 MNHEY, CDR2 SMNVEV (reference sequence). The CDR3 DNA reads as TGTGCCAGCAGTGAAAACAGGGGGGGGACCCAGTACTTC. Translating gives CASSENRGGTQYF.